The rows below give T cell receptor beta chains drawn from one sample of a study of blood T cell repertoires in COVID-19. Sequencing used immunoSEQ multiplex PCR; TCRdb keeps in-frame clones, though not all of them. Among about 360,000 clones listed, 80% to 90% were seen once. Sequencing was carried out using PBMCs or T cells enriched from blood (not recorded which). These receptors came from a man aged 40-55 years in a cohort exposed to, infected with or recovered from COVID-19 (not recorded which). CDR3s include the opening cysteine and the closing phenylalanine or tryptophan. Fields, in order: clone size, D gene, V gene, J gene, CDR3 DNA, CDR3 protein. D genes are given only for firm matches. Rows may omit the clone size; those that give it use once, few, many or a size class.

NA,NA,TRBV5-4,TRBJ1-1,TGTGCCAGCAGCCCTAAACAGGGTCTGGAGAACACTGAAGCTTTCTTT,CASSPKQGLENTEAFF
few,TRBD1,TRBV4-1,TRBJ1-2,TGCGCCAGCAGCCATTACGGGACAGAGGCTCACTATGGCTACACCTTC,CASSHYGTEAHYGYTF
NA,NA,TRBV7-9,TRBJ1-5,TGTGCCAGCTCCTTTTCTGGGGGCTATAGCAATCAGCCCCAGCATTTT,CASSFSGGYSNQPQHF
NA,TRBD1,TRBV18,TRBJ1-5,TGTGCCAGCTCACCCTTTCCTTCGACAGGGTGGCAGCCCCAGCATTTT,CASSPFPSTGWQPQHF
NA,TRBD2,TRBV6-5,TRBJ2-1,TGTGCCAGCAGTTATCCGGGAGGGCTCTCCTACAATGAGCAGTTCTTC,CASSYPGGLSYNEQFF
NA,NA,TRBV5-5,TRBJ1-2,TGTGCCAGCCGCAGGGAAGGTCACTATGGCTACACCTTC,CASRREGHYGYTF
NA,TRBD2,TRBV29-1,TRBJ2-1,TGCAGCGTTGACTCCGGGACTAGCAATGAGCAGTTCTTC,CSVDSGTSNEQFF
NA,NA,TRBV11-2,TRBJ2-7,TGTGCCAGCAGCACCGGACTCCCCTCCTACGAGCAGTACTTC,CASSTGLPSYEQYF
NA,TRBD2,TRBV5-1,TRBJ2-5,TGCGCCAGCAGCTTGGCATTGACTAGCGAAGAGACCCAGTACTTC,CASSLALTSEETQYF
NA,TRBD2,TRBV28,TRBJ2-7,TGTGCCAGCCTTCGTGCGGGAGGTTCCTACGAGCAGTACTTC,CASLRAGGSYEQYF
NA,TRBD2,TRBV11-2,TRBJ2-5,TGTGCCAGCAGCCGAGTGAGGGTAGCGGGAGTAGAGACCCAGTACTTC,CASSRVRVAGVETQYF
NA,TRBD2,TRBV27,TRBJ2-1,TGTGCCAGCAGTTCACTAGCGGGAGGGCCAAACAATGAGCAGTTCTTC,CASSSLAGGPNNEQFF
NA,TRBD2,TRBV4-2,TRBJ2-1,TGTGCCAGCAGCCAAGTCCTGGGACTAGCGGAAGGAAACAATGAGCAGTTCTTC,CASSQVLGLAEGNNEQFF
NA,NA,TRBV2,TRBJ1-1,TGTGCCAGCAGTGAAGTGATGGGGGGCACTGAAGCTTTCTTT,CASSEVMGGTEAFF
NA,TRBD2,TRBV19,TRBJ2-1,TGTGCCAGTAGTATCCCTAGCGGGACTCCGTACAATGAGCAGTTCTTC,CASSIPSGTPYNEQFF
NA,TRBD1,TRBV10-3,TRBJ2-7,TGTGCCATCAGTGAACCCCGACAGGGGACCTACGAGCAGTACTTC,CAISEPRQGTYEQYF
NA,TRBD1,TRBV5-4,TRBJ2-3,TGTGCCAGCAGCAGCACTAAAGGACAGGGAGCCACAGATACGCAGTATTTT,CASSSTKGQGATDTQYF
NA,TRBD2,TRBV2,TRBJ2-5,TGTGCCAGCAGTAAACTAGCGGAGTACCAAGAGACCCAGTACTTC,CASSKLAEYQETQYF
NA,NA,TRBV7-2,TRBJ2-2,TGTGCCAGCAGCTTAGGACAGGCGAACACCGGGGAGCTGTTTTTT,CASSLGQANTGELFF
once,TRBD1,TRBV19,TRBJ1-6,TGTGCCAGTAGTATAGCGACAGGGGGTACTACGTCACCCCTCCACTTT,CASSIATGGTTSPLHF
NA,NA,TRBV29-1,TRBJ1-1,TGCAGCGTAGAAAACAGCGGAATGAACACTGAAGCTTTCTTT,CSVENSGMNTEAFF
NA,NA,TRBV3-1/TRBV3-2,TRBJ2-3,TGTGCCAGCAGCTCTTTCCGGAGAAGCACAGATACGCAGTATTTT,CASSSFRRSTDTQYF
NA,TRBD2,TRBV10-3,TRBJ2-7,TGTGCCATCAGTACTAGCGGAGGGAGCTCCTACGAGCAGTACTTC,CAISTSGGSSYEQYF
NA,TRBD2,TRBV19,TRBJ2-4,TGTGCCAGTAGTAGAACTAGCGGAAATCTAGCCAAAAACATTCAGTACTTC,CASSRTSGNLAKNIQYF
few,TRBD2,TRBV3-1/TRBV3-2,TRBJ2-7,TGTGCCAGCAGTAGCGGGAGGGCTTCCGAGCAGTACTTC,CASSSGRASEQYF
NA,TRBD2,TRBV2,TRBJ2-2,TGTGCCAGCAACAGGCTAGCGGGAGGGTCCGGGGAGCTGTTTTTT,CASNRLAGGSGELFF
many,NA,TRBV5-4,TRBJ2-2,TGTGCCAGCAGCTTGGTAATTAGCGGTCGACAGACCGGGGAGCTGTTTTTT,CASSLVISGRQTGELFF
NA,TRBD1,TRBV5-1,TRBJ1-3,TGCGCCAGCAGCCGCAGACAGGGGGCTGGAAACACCATATATTTT,CASSRRQGAGNTIYF
NA,NA,TRBV5-1,TRBJ1-1,TGCGCCAGCAGCTTGGGGTTGGGGCAGTGGAGCCCTGAAGCTTTCTTT,CASSLGLGQWSPEAFF
NA,NA,TRBV7-6,TRBJ1-4,TGTGCCAGCCAGGGATTGGGAAAACTGTTTTTT,CASQGLGKLFF
NA,TRBD1,TRBV7-9,TRBJ1-6,TGTGCCAGCAGCTTTGATGCCGGGACAGGTTCTTCACCCCTCCACTTT,CASSFDAGTGSSPLHF
NA,TRBD1,TRBV27,TRBJ2-1,TGTGCCAGCAGTTTTCCAGGACAGGGCAATGAGCAGTTCTTC,CASSFPGQGNEQFF
few,NA,TRBV7-6,TRBJ1-6,TGTGCCAGCAGCTTAGTTGGGGGGTATAATTCACCCCTCCACTTT,CASSLVGGYNSPLHF
NA,NA,TRBV2,TRBJ1-4,TGTGCCAGCAGTGTACGGGGGGTTCATGAAAAACTGTTTTTT,CASSVRGVHEKLFF
once,NA,TRBV19,TRBJ1-2,TGTGCCAGGCGGAGGGTAGACTATGGCTACACCTTC,CARRRVDYGYTF
NA,NA,TRBV28,TRBJ1-1,TGTGCCAGCGGACTGGAGCACACTGAAGCTTTCTTT,CASGLEHTEAFF
NA,NA,TRBV7-2,TRBJ1-5,TGTGCCAGCAGCCCAGGGGTGTATAGCAATCAGCCCCAGCATTTT,CASSPGVYSNQPQHF
NA,TRBD1,TRBV5-1,TRBJ1-2,TGCGCCAGCAGCTTGGGAGGCCCCTCAGGGGGCAGCTATGGCTACACCTTC,CASSLGGPSGGSYGYTF
NA,NA,TRBV7-9,TRBJ1-1,TGTGCCAGCAGCCGTGCAGGGGTTGTGATGAACACTGAAGCTTTCTTT,CASSRAGVVMNTEAFF
few,NA,TRBV20-1,TRBJ1-1,TGCAGTGCTCTCCTGAACACTGAAGCTTTCTTT,CSALLNTEAFF
NA,NA,TRBV11-2,TRBJ2-1,TGTGCCAGCAGCTTCGGGAGCTCCTACAATGAGCAGTTCTTC,CASSFGSSYNEQFF
NA,NA,TRBV6-5,TRBJ2-5,TGTGCCAGCAGTTACCCCAAAGAGACCCAGTACTTC,CASSYPKETQYF
NA,TRBD1,TRBV27,TRBJ1-5,TGTGCCAGCAGTTTCGGGGGGACAGGGAGCAATCAGCCCCAGCATTTT,CASSFGGTGSNQPQHF
NA,NA,TRBV5-1,TRBJ2-7,TGCGCCAGCAGAACCGGTGTGGGGGCGGACGAGCAGTACTTC,CASRTGVGADEQYF
NA,TRBD2,TRBV28,TRBJ2-1,TGTGCCAGCAGTTTATTGGGGACTAGCGGGAGCTATGAGCAGTTCTTC,CASSLLGTSGSYEQFF
NA,TRBD1,TRBV27,TRBJ1-1,TGTGCCAGCAGAGTGGACAGGGGTGTCACTGAAGCTTTCTTT,CASRVDRGVTEAFF
NA,NA,TRBV11-3,TRBJ2-7,TGTGCCAGCAGCCAGGGAGGCGAGCAGTACTTC,CASSQGGEQYF
NA,NA,TRBV3-1/TRBV3-2,TRBJ2-7,TGTGCCAGCAGCCAAGATAAGGGGGTATTTGGGGGAGTGTACGAGCAGTACTTC,CASSQDKGVFGGVYEQYF
NA,NA,TRBV25-1,TRBJ2-7,TGTGCCAGCAGTGAATCCGACAGTCCCTACGAGCAGTACTTC,CASSESDSPYEQYF
NA,TRBD1,TRBV18,TRBJ1-3,TGTGCCAGCTCACCTTTACAGGGGGGCCCGGGAAACACCATATATTTT,CASSPLQGGPGNTIYF
once,TRBD2,TRBV27,TRBJ2-1,TGTGCCAGTTTGGGGGGGTCCTACAATGAGCAGTTCTTC,CASLGGSYNEQFF
NA,NA,TRBV29-1,TRBJ2-3,TGCAGCGTCCTCCAGGGTGATACGCAGTATTTT,CSVLQGDTQYF
NA,TRBD1,TRBV29-1,TRBJ2-3,TGCAGCGTTGAAGCAGGGGGCGGTGATACGCAGTATTTT,CSVEAGGGDTQYF